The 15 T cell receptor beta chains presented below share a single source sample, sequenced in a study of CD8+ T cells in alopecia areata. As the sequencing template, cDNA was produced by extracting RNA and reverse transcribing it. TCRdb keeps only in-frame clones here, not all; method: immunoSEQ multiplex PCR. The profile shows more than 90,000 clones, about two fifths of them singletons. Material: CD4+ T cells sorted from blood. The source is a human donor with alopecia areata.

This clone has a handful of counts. CDR3 protein: CASRRHSVDSPLHF. CDR3 sequence (DNA): TGTGCCAGCAGACGACACTCGGTAGATTCACCCCTCCACTTT. This rearrangement joins TRBV2 to TRBJ1-6; D is ambiguous. This CDR3 has 14 residues. CDR1 is SNHLY and CDR2 is FYNNEI in the germline V gene. Trimming pared 6 bases from V and 8 bases from J, leaving 14 bases between. The full variable domain, its missing parts supplied by reference TRBV2 and TRBJ1-6, is EPEVTQTPSHQVTQMGQEVILRCVPISNHLYFYWYRQILGQKVEFLVSFYNNEISEKSEIFDDQFSVERPDGSNFTLKIRSTKLEDSAMYFCASRRHSVDSPLHFGNGTRLTVT.

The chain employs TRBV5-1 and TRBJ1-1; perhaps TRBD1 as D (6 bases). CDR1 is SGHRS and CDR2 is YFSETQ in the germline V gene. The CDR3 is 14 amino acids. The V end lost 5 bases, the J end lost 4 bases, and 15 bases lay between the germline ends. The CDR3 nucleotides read TGCGCCAGCAGGTTCCAGGGGCAGGGCACTGAAGCTTTCTTT. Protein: CASRFQGQGTEAFF.

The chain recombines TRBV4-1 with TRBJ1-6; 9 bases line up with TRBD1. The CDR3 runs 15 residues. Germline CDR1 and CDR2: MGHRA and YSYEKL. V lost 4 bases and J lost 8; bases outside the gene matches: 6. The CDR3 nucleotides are TGCGCCAGCAGCCTACTGGGACAGGGAGATTCACCCCTCCACTTT. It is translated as CASSLLGQGDSPLHF.

CDR3: CASSLIRESGELFF. In DNA form, the CDR3 reads TGTGCCAGCAGCTTAATCCGGGAGTCCGGGGAGCTGTTTTTT. The chain has TRBV7-9 and TRBJ2-2; D may be TRBD2 (6 bases). Germline V gene lookup returns CDR1 SEHNR and CDR2 FQNEAQ (reference sequence). V lost 2 bases to trimming and J lost 6 bases, with 10 bases between them. This CDR3 has 14 residues.

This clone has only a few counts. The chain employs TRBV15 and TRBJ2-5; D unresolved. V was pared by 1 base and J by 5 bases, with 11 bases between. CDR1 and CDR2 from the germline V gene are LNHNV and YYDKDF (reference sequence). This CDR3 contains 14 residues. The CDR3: CATSRVLESETQYF. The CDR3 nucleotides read TGTGCCACCAGCAGAGTTCTAGAATCGGAGACCCAGTACTTC.

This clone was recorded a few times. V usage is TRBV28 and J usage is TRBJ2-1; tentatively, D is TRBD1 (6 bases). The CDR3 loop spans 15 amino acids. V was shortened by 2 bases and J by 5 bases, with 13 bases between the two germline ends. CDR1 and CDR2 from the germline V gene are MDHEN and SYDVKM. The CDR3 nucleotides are TGTGCCAGCAGTTTAGGGGGCCCTCGTGACAATGAGCAGTTCTTC. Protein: CASSLGGPRDNEQFF.

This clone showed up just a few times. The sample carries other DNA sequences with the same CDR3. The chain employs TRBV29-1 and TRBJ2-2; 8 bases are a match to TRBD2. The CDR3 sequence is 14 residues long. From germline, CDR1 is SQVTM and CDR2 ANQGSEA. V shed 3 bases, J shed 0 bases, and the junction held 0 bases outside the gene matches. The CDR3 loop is CSVEGLANTGELFF. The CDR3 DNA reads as TGCAGCGTTGAGGGACTAGCGAACACCGGGGAGCTGTTTTTT.

The CDR3 nucleotides read TGCGCCAGCAGCCAATCGTGGGCCAAAAACATTCAGTACTTC. Residues: CASSQSWAKNIQYF. The rearrangement joins TRBV4-3 to TRBJ2-4; D unresolved. V gave up 2 bases and J gave up 1 base, with 6 bases separating them. Germline CDR1 is LGHNA and CDR2 is YSLEER. The CDR3 runs to 14 residues.

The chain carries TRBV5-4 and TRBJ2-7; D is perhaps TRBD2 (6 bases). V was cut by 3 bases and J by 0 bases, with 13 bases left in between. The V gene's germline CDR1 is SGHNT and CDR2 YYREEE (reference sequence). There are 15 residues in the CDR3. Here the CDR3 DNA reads TGTGCCAGCAGCTCACGGGACTTGAGCTCCTACGAGCAGTACTTC. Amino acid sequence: CASSSRDLSSYEQYF.

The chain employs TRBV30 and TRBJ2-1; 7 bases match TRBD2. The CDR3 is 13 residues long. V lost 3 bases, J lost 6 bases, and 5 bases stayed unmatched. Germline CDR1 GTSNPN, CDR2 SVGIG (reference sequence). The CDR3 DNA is TGTGCCTGGAGCCCAGGACTAGGCAATGAGCAGTTCTTC. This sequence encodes CAWSPGLGNEQFF.

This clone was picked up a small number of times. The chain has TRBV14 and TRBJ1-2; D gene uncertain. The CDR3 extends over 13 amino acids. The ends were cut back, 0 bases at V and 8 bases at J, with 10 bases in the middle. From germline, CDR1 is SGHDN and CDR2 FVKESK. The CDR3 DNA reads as TGTGCCAGCAGCCAAGATCCCTATTGGGGCTACACCTTC. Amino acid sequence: CASSQDPYWGYTF.

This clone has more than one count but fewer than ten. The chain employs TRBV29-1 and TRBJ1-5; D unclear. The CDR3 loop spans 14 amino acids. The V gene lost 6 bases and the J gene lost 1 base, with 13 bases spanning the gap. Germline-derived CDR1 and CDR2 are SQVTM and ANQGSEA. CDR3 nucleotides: TGCAGCGTGTTAGGGTCGTCAAGCAATCAGCCCCAGCATTTT. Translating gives CSVLGSSSNQPQHF.

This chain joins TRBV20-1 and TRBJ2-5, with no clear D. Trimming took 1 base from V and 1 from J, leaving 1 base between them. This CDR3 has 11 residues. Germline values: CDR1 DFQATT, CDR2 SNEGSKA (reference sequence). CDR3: CSARVQETQYF. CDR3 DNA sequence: TGCAGTGCTAGAGTCCAAGAGACCCAGTACTTC.

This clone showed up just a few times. CDR3 sequence reads: CASRDSVFDLFF. CDR3 sequence (DNA): TGTGCCAGCAGGGACAGTGTGTTTGATCTGTTTTTT. The chain uses TRBV28 and TRBJ1-4, with a tentative D call TRBD1 (6 bases). V lost 6 bases and J lost 14, with 16 bases in between. This CDR3 comprises 12 residues. Germline loops: CDR1 MDHEN, CDR2 SYDVKM.

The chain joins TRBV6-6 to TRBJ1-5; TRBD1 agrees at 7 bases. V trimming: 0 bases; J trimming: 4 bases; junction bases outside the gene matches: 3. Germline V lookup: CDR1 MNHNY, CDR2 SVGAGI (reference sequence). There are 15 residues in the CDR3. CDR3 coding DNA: TGTGCCAGCAGTTACTCCTTACAGGGGAATCAGCCCCAGCATTTT. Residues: CASSYSLQGNQPQHF.